This TCR beta chain was retrieved from a study of blood T cell repertoires in COVID-19. In the authors' methods: Reference gene primer amplification yielded estimated nucleated cell counts. Some clones are missing from TCRdb's copy, which holds only in-frame ones; the method was immunoSEQ multiplex PCR. The D gene and trimming were derived from the DNA, and the V and J assignments and clone size from that table. The sample lists hundreds of thousands of clones, about 90% occurring once. From germline, CDR1 is SGHVS and CDR2 FQNEAQ. The CDR3 loop spans 15 amino acids. Trimming shortened V by 5 bases and J by 0 bases, and 14 bases separated the two germline ends. This clone was counted between two and nine times.

The sample taken for sequencing was peripheral blood. V gene TRBV7-8 combines with J gene TRBJ2-7; D unclear. This TCR was recovered from a middle-aged man with acute or convalescent COVID-19. CDR3 in amino acids: CASSRWLSDSYEQYF. The CDR3 DNA sequence: TGTGCCAGCAGCAGATGGTTAAGCGACTCCTACGAGCAGTACTTC.